The 2 T cell receptor beta chains given below trace back to one sample, sequenced in a study of identical twins. TCRdb redid the calling of the 5' RACE reads with MiXCR, one entry per CDR3 protein. The sample holds roughly 570,000 distinct CDR3 sequences; 9.6% are singletons and the top ten take roughly 3.2%. The same sample was also used in a study of yellow fever vaccine responses in identical twins.

Material: PBMCs. The source of these receptors is a woman aged 18-29 years in good health.

The chain has TRBV20-1 and TRBJ2-3; 8 bases agree with TRBD1. The CDR3 sequence is 17 residues long. The germline V gene encodes CDR1 DFQATT and CDR2 SNEGSKA (reference sequence). Germline trimming cut 0 bases from V and 3 bases from J; bases unmatched to any gene: 11. DNA for the CDR3: TGCAGTGCTAGAGACCTATTCGACAGGGGTAAGACAGATACGCAGTATTTT. Its protein is CSARDLFDRGKTDTQYF.

This chain connects TRBV10-3 to TRBJ2-6; no definite D call. Trimming took off 0 bases at V and 2 bases at J, with 5 bases between the two ends. Germline V gene lookup returns CDR1 ENHRY and CDR2 SYGVKD. The CDR3 runs 15 residues. The CDR3 is CAISESNPGANVLTF. For the CDR3, the DNA is TGTGCCATCAGTGAGTCCAATCCTGGGGCCAACGTCCTGACTTTC.